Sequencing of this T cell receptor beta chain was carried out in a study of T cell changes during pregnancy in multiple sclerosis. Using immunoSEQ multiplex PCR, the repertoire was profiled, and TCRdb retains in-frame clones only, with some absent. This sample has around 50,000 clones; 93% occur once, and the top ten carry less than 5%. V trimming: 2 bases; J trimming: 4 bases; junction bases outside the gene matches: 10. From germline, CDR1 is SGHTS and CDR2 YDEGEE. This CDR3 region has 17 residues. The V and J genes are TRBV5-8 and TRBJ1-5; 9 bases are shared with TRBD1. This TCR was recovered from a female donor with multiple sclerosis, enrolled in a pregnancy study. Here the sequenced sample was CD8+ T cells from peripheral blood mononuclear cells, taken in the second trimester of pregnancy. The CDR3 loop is CASSLDPRDRGNQPQHF. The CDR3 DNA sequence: TGTGCCAGCAGCTTAGACCCACGTGACAGGGGGAATCAGCCCCAGCATTTT. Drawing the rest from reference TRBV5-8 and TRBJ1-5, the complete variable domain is EAGVTQSPTHLIKTRGQQATLRCSPISGHTSVYWYQQALGLGLQFLLWYDEGEERNRGNFPPRFSGRQFPNYSSELNVNALELEDSALYLCASSLDPRDRGNQPQHFGDGTRLSIL.